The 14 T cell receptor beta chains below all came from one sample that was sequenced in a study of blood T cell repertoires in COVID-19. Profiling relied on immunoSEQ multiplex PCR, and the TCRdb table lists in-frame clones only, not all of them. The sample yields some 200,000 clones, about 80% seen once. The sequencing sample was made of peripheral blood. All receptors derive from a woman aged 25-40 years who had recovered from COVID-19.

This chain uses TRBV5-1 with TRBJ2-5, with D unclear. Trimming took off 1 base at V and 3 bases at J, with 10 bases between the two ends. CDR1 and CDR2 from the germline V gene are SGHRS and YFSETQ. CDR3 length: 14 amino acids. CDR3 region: CASSLLSRKETQYF. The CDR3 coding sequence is TGCGCCAGCAGCTTGCTTTCCAGGAAAGAGACCCAGTACTTC. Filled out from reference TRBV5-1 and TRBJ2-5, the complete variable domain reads KAGVTQTPRYLIKTRGQQVTLSCSPISGHRSVSWYQQTPGQGLQFLFEYFSETQRNKGNFPGRFSGRQFSNSRSEMNVSTLELGDSALYLCASSLLSRKETQYFGPGTRLLVL.

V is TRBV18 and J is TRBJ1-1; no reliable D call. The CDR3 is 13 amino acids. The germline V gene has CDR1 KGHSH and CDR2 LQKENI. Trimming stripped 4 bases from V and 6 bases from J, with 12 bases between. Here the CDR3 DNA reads TGTGCCAGCTCACTCCAAGATTCGGCTGAAGCTTTCTTT. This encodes CASSLQDSAEAFF.

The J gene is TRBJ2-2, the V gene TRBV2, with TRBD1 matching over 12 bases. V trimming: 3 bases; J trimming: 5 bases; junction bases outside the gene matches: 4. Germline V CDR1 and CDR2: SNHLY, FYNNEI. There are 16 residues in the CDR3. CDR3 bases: TGTGCCAGCAGTGAGGGGGGACAGGGGGCGACCGGGGAGCTGTTTTTT. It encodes CASSEGGQGATGELFF.

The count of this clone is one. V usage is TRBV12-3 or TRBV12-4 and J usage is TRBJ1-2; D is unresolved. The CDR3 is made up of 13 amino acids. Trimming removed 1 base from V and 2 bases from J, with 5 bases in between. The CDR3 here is CASSLVGNYGYTF. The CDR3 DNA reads TGTGCCAGCAGTTTAGTCGGGAACTATGGCTACACCTTC.

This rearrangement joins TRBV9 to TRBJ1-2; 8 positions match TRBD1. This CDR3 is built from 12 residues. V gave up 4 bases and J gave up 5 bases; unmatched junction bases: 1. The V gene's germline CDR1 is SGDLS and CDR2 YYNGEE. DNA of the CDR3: TGTGCCAGCAGCACAGGGGGGTATGGCTACACCTTC. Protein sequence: CASSTGGYGYTF.

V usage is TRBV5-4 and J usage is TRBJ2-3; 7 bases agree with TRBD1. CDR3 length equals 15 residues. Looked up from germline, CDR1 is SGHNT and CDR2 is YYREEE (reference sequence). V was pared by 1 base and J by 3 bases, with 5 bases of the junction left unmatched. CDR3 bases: TGTGCCAGCAGCTTGAAGGGGGCAATGACAGATACGCAGTATTTT. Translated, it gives CASSLKGAMTDTQYF. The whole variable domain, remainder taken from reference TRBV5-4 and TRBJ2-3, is ETGVTQSPTHLIKTRGQQVTLRCSSQSGHNTVSWYQQALGQGPQFIFQYYREEENGRGNFPPRFSGLQFPNYSSELNVNALELDDSALYLCASSLKGAMTDTQYFGPGTRLTVL.

The CDR3 DNA sequence: TGTGCCAGCAGAGGACTAGCGGGAGGGTACGAGCAGTACTTC. It yields the protein CASRGLAGGYEQYF. This chain links TRBV6-5 with TRBJ2-7; 15 bases are shared with TRBD2. The CDR3 covers 14 residues. Germline assignment: CDR1 MNHEY and CDR2 SVGAGI. With 6 bases clipped from V and 4 bases from J, the junction kept 1 base outside the gene matches.

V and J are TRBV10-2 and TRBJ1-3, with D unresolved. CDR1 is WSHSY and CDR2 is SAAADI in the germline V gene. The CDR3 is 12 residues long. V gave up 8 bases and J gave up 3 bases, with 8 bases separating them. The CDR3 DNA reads TGCGCCAGCGGGCCAGGTGGAAACACCATATATTTT. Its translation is CASGPGGNTIYF.

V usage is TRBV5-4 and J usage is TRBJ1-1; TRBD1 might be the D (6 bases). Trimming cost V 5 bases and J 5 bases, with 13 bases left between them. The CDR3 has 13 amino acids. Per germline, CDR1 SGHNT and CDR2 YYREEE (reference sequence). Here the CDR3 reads CASSFKQGTEAFF. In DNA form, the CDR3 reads TGTGCCAGCAGTTTTAAACAGGGAACTGAAGCTTTCTTT.

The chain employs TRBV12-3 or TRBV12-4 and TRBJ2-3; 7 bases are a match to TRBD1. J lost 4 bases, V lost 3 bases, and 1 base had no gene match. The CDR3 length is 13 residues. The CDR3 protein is CASSLTGSDTQYF. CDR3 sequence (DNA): TGTGCCAGCAGTTTGACAGGGTCAGATACGCAGTATTTT.

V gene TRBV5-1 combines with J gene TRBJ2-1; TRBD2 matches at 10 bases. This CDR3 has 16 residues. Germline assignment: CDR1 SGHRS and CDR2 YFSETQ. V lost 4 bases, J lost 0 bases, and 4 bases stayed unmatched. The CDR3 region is CASSDSSGSSYNEQFF. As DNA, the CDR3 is TGCGCCAGCAGCGACTCTAGCGGGAGCTCCTACAATGAGCAGTTCTTC.

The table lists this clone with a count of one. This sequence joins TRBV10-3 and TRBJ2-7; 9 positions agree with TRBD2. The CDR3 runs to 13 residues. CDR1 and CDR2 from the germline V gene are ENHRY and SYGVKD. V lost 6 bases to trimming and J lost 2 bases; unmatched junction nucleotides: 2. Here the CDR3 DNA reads TGTGCCATCAGGCAGCGGGAGGCCTACGAGCAGTACTTC. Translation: CAIRQREAYEQYF.

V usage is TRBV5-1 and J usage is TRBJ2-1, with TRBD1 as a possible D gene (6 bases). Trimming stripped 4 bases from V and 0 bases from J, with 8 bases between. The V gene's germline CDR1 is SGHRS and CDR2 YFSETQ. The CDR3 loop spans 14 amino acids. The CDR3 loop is CASSGQSSYNEQFF. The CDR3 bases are TGCGCCAGCAGCGGACAGAGCTCCTACAATGAGCAGTTCTTC. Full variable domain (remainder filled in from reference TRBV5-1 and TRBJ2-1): KAGVTQTPRYLIKTRGQQVTLSCSPISGHRSVSWYQQTPGQGLQFLFEYFSETQRNKGNFPGRFSGRQFSNSRSEMNVSTLELGDSALYLCASSGQSSYNEQFFGPGTRLTVL.

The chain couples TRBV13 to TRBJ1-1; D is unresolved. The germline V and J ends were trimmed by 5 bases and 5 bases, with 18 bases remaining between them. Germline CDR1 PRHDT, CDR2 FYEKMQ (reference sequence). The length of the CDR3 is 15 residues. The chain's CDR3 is CASSPPMFGETEAFF. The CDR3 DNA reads TGTGCCAGCAGCCCCCCGATGTTCGGGGAGACTGAAGCTTTCTTT.